This section outlines one T cell receptor (beta chain) sequence together with its context. This CDR3 is built from 14 residues. The J segment lost 5 bases and the V segment lost 4 bases, leaving 5 bases of the junction unmatched. The germline V gene encodes CDR1 LGHDT and CDR2 YNNKEL (reference sequence). Assay used: immunoSEQ multiplex PCR; TCRdb lists only in-frame clones, some missing. The sample records around 210,000 clones, roughly 85% being singletons. The data stem from a study of blood T cell repertoires in COVID-19. Study-wide context: PBMCs, B-cell-depleted T cells, or T cells were the source of the cDNA or gDNA that made up the material.

The TCR originated in a man aged 45-65 years with COVID-19, enrolled during active disease. The sequenced sample was peripheral blood. This rearrangement joins TRBV3-1 (or the pseudogene TRBV3-2) to TRBJ1-1; TRBD1 agrees at 9 bases. The CDR3 reads CASSLHRGPTEAFF. For the CDR3, the DNA is TGTGCCAGCAGCCTACACAGGGGGCCGACTGAAGCTTTCTTT.